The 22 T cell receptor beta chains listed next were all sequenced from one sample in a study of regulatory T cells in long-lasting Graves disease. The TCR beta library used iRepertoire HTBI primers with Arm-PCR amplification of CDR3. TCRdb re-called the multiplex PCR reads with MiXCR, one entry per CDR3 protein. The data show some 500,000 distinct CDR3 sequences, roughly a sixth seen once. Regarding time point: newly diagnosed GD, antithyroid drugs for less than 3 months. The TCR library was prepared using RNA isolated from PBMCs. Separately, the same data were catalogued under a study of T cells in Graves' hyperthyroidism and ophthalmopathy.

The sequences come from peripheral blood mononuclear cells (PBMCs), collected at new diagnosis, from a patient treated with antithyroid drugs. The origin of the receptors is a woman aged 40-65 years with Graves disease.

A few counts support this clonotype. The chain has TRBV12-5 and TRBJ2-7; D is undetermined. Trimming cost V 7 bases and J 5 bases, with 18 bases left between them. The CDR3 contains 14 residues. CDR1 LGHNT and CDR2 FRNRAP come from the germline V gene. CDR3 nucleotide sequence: TGTGCTAGTGCCCTTTCCCCCAGTCACCACGAGCAGTACTTC. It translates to CASALSPSHHEQYF.

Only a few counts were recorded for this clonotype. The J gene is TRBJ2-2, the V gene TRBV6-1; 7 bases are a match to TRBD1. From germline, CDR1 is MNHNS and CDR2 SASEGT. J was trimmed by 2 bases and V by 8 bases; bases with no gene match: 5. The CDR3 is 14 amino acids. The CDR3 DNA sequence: TGTGCCAGCTGGGGGACAGCTAACACCGGGGAGCTGTTTTTT. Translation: CASWGTANTGELFF.

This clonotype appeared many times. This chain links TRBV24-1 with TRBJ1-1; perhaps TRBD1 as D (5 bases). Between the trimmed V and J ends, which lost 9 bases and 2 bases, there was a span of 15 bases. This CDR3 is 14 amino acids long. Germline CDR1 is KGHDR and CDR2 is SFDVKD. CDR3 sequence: CATASQAPNTEAFF. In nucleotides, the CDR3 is TGTGCCACCGCATCACAGGCACCCAACACTGAAGCTTTCTTT.

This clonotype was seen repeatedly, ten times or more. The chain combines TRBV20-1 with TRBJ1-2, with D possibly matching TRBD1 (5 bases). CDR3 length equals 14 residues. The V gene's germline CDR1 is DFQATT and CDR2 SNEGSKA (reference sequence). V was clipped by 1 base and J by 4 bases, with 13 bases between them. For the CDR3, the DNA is TGCAGTGCTAGAGCGGACATCCATCTCTATGGCTACACCTTC. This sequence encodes CSARADIHLYGYTF.

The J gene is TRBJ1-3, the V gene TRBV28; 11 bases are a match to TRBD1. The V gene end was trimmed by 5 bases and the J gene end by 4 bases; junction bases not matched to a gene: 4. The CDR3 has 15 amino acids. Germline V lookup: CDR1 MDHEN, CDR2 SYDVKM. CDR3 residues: CASSTGTGGGNTIYF. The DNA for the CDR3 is TGTGCCAGCAGTACCGGGACAGGGGGGGGAAACACCATATATTTT. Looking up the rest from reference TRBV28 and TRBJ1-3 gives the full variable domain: DVKVTQSSRYLVKRTGEKVFLECVQDMDHENMFWYRQDPGLGLRLIYFSYDVKMKEKGDIPEGYSVSREKKERFSLILESASTNQTSMYLCASSTGTGGGNTIYFGEGSWLTVV.

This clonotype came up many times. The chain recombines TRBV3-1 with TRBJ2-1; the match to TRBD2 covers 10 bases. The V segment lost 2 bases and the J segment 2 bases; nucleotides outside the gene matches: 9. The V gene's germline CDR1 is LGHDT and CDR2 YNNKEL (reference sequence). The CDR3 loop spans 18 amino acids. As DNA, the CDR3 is TGTGCCAGCAGCCAATACAGACTAGCGGGCGGGACCTACAATGAGCAGTTCTTC. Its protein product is CASSQYRLAGGTYNEQFF.

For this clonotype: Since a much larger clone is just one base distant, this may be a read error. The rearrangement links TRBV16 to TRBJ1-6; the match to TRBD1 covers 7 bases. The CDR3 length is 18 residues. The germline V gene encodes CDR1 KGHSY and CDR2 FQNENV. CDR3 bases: TGTGCCAGCAACCAATCGCTGGGCAGGGGGGTTTATAATTCACCCCTCCACTTT. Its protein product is CASNQSLGRGVYNSPLHF.

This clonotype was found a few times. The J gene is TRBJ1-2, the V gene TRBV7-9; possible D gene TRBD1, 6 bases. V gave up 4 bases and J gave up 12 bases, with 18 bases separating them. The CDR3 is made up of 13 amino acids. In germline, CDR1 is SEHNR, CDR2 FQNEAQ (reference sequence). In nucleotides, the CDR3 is TGTGCCAGCAGCTCCCGGACAGCCGAGGGTGACACCTTC. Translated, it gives CASSSRTAEGDTF.

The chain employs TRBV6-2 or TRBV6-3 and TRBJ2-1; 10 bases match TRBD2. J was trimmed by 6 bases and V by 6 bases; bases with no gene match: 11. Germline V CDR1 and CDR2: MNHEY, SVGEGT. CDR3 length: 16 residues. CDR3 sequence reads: CASSLQGLAESNEQFF. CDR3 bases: TGTGCCAGCAGCTTACAAGGACTAGCGGAGAGCAATGAGCAGTTCTTC.

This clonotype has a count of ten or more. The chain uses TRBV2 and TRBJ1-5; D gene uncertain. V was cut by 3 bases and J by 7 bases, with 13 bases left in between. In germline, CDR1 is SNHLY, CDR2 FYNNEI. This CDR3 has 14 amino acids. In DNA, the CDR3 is TGTGCCAGCAGTGATTCAACGGTCTCCCAGCCCCAGCATTTT. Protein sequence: CASSDSTVSQPQHF.

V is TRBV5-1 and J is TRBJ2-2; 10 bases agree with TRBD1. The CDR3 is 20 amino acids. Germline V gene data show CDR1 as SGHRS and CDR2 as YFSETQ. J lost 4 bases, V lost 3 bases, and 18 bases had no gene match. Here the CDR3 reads CASSSRAWGGTGDLTGELFF. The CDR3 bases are TGCGCCAGCAGCTCGCGAGCCTGGGGGGGGACAGGGGATCTCACCGGGGAGCTGTTTTTT.

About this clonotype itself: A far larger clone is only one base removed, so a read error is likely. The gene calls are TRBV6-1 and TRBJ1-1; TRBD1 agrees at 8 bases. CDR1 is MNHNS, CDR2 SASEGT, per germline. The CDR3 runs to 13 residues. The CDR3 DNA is TGTGCCAGCAGGGACAGGGAGGACACTGGAGCTTTCTTT. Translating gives CASRDREDTGAFF.

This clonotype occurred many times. The CDR3 DNA is TGTGCCAGCACCCTAGGGGGAACGGGAGATACGCAGTATTTT. Amino acid sequence: CASTLGGTGDTQYF. This chain links TRBV12-3 or TRBV12-4 with TRBJ2-3; TRBD1 is a possible D gene (6 bases). There are 14 residues in the CDR3. V lost 7 bases, J lost 5 bases, and 16 bases lay in between.

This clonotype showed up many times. The DNA for the CDR3 is TGTGCCAGCAGCCCTCGGACGGCTGGAAACACCATATATTTT. Translated: CASSPRTAGNTIYF. The chain employs TRBV11-2 and TRBJ1-3; no reliable D call. V lost 5 bases, J lost 2 bases, and 10 bases lay in between. The CDR3 consists of 14 residues. CDR1 and CDR2 (germline): SGHAT, FQNNGV.

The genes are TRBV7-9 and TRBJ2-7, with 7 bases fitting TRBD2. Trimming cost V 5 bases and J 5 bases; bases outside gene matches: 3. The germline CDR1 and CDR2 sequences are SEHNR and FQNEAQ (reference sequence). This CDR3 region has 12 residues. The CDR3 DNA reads TGTGCCAGCAGCCCCAGCGGGAACGAGCAGTACTTC. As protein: CASSPSGNEQYF. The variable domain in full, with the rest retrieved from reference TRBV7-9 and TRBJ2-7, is DTGVSQNPRHKITKRGQNVTFRCDPISEHNRLYWYRQTLGQGPEFLTYFQNEAQLEKSRLLSDRFSAERPKGSFSTLEIQRTEQGDSAMYLCASSPSGNEQYFGPGTRLTVT.

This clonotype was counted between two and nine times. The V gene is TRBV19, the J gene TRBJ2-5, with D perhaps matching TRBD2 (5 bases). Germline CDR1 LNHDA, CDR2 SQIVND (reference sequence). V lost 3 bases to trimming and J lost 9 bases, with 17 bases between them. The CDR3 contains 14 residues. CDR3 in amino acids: CASSINEGRVAQYF. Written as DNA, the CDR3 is TGTGCCAGTAGTATTAATGAGGGCCGAGTGGCCCAGTACTTC.

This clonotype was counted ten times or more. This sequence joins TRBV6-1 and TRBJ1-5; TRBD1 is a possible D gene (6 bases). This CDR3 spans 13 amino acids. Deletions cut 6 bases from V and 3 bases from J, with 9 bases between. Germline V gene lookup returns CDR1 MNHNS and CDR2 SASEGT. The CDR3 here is CASSGGHNQPQHF. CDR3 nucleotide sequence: TGTGCCAGCAGCGGGGGCCACAATCAGCCCCAGCATTTT.

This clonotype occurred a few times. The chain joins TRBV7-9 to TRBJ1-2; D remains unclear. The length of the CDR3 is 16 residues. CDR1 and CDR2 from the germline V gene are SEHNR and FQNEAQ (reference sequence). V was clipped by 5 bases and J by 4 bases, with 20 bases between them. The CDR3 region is CASSHPRRELRYGYTF. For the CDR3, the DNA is TGTGCCAGCAGCCACCCCCGGAGGGAACTGCGCTATGGCTACACCTTC.

CDR3 in amino acids: CASSMGVYNEQFF. The CDR3 DNA reads as TGTGCCAGTAGTATGGGTGTCTACAATGAGCAGTTCTTC. The chain carries TRBV19 and TRBJ2-1; D is ambiguous. This CDR3 comprises 13 residues. CDR1 is LNHDA, CDR2 SQIVND, per germline (reference sequence). V was trimmed by 3 bases and J by 3 bases, leaving 6 bases between them.

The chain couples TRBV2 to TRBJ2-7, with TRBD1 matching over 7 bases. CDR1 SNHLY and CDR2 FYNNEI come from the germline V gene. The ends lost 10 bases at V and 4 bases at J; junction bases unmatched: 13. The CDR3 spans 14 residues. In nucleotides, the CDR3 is TGTGCCAACCAACGTAAGGACAGGAAGTACGAGCAGTACTTC. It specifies CANQRKDRKYEQYF. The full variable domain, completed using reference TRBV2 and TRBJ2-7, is EPEVTQTPSHQVTQMGQEVILRCVPISNHLYFYWYRQILGQKVEFLVSFYNNEISEKSEIFDDQFSVERPDGSNFTLKIRSTKLEDSAMYFCANQRKDRKYEQYFGPGTRLTVT.

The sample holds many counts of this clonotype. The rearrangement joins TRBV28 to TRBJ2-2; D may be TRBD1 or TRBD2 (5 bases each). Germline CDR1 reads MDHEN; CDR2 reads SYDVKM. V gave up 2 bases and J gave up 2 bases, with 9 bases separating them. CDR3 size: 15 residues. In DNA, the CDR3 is TGTGCCAGCAGTTTAGGGACCTATAACACCGGGGAGCTGTTTTTT. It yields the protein CASSLGTYNTGELFF. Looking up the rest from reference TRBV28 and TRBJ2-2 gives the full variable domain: DVKVTQSSRYLVKRTGEKVFLECVQDMDHENMFWYRQDPGLGLRLIYFSYDVKMKEKGDIPEGYSVSREKKERFSLILESASTNQTSMYLCASSLGTYNTGELFFGEGSRLTVL.

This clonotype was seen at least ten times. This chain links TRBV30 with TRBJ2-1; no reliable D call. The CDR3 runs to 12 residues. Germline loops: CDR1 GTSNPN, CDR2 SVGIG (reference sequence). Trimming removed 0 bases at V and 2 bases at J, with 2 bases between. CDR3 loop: CAWSVPYNEQFF. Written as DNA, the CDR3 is TGTGCCTGGAGTGTTCCCTACAATGAGCAGTTCTTC.